The present T cell receptor beta chain was sequenced within a study of control samples from healthy donors and cancer patients. Sequencing was performed with immunoSEQ multiplex PCR; in TCRdb, only in-frame clones are kept and a portion is missing. The data contain 85,000 to 95,000 clones, roughly 90% of them singletons. V lost 7 bases and J lost 6; bases outside the gene matches: 9. CDR3 length: 15 residues. Germline CDR1 and CDR2: LNHDA and SQIVND (reference sequence). This chain connects TRBV19 to TRBJ1-6; TRBD1 agrees at 7 bases. The sequence was obtained from a woman in her seventies in good health. The sequenced sample consisted of blood. The CDR3 spells CASTSTGKGNSPLHF. The DNA of the CDR3 is TGTGCCAGTACCTCGACAGGGAAGGGTAATTCACCCCTCCACTTT.